This T cell receptor (beta chain) originates from a study of shared clonotypes between healthy human individuals. Points from the study as a whole: Clonotypes which were not shared had lower generation probabilities than clonotypes that all four donors shared. Naive CD4 clonotype sharing across a few donors was approximately 5%.

About this clone: The target antigen is unknown.

The CDR3 sequence is 15 residues long. Germline CDR1 reads SGHDT; CDR2 reads YYEEEE. The J segment lost 7 bases and the V segment lost 3 bases, leaving 7 bases of the junction unmatched. Sequenced by immunoSEQ multiplex PCR; TCRdb stores in-frame clones only, minus some. This table has about 2.3 million clones, 85% to 95% appearing once. The specimen was naive CD4+ T cells from PBMCs. Regarding subset: CD45RA+ positively selected. The source of this sequence is a man between 18 and 29 years old in good health. Some clones in this sample may be carry-over from other donors' samples. The V gene is TRBV5-6, the J gene TRBJ1-2, with 12 bases that match TRBD1. The CDR3 coding sequence is TGTGCCAGCAGCTCTCCGGGACAGGGGGCAAGTGGCTACACCTTC. Translated, it gives CASSSPGQGASGYTF.